This T cell receptor (beta chain) was sequenced during a study of blood T cell repertoires in COVID-19. Background on the study: There were acute and convalescent COVID-19 samples, and they came from the United States, Italy and Spain. The analysed material was cDNA or gDNA that came from T cells, B-cell-depleted T cells, or PBMCs.

The authors' processing: Nucleated cell number was recorded as an estimate derived from reference gene primer amplification. Produced via immunoSEQ multiplex PCR; TCRdb's table is partial and in-frame only. V and J calls plus clone size are reproduced from that table; the DNA served to infer D and trimming. The table shows around 83,000 clones, with roughly 88% occurring only once. Per the germline V gene, CDR1 is SGHDT and CDR2 is YYEEEE. The CDR3 consists of 16 residues. With 4 bases clipped from V and 1 base from J, the junction kept 8 bases outside the gene matches. Material for sequencing was peripheral blood. This clonotype was sampled from a man in his fifties or sixties with active or convalescent COVID-19. This chain uses TRBV5-6 with TRBJ1-5, with 7 nucleotides matching TRBD1. Here the CDR3 DNA reads TGTGCCAGCAGCCAGGGGGGTTCGTGGAGCAATCAGCCCCAGCATTTT. Its translation: CASSQGGSWSNQPQHF. The full variable domain, completed using reference TRBV5-6 and TRBJ1-5, is DAGVTQSPTHLIKTRGQQVTLRCSPKSGHDTVSWYQQALGQGPQFIFQYYEEEERQRGNFPDRFSGHQFPNYSSELNVNALLLGDSALYLCASSQGGSWSNQPQHFGDGTRLSIL.